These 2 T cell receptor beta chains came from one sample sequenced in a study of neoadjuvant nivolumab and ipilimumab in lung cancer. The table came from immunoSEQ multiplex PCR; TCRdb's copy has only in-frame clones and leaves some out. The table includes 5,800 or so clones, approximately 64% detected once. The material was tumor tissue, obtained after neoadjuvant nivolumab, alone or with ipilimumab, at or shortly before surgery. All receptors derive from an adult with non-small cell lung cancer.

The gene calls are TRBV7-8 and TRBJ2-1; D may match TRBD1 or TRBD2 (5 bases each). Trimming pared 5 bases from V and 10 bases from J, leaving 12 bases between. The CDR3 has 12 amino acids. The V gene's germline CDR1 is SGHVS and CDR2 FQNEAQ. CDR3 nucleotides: TGTGCCAGCAGCCCGACGGGACGGGAGCAGTTCTTC. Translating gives CASSPTGREQFF.

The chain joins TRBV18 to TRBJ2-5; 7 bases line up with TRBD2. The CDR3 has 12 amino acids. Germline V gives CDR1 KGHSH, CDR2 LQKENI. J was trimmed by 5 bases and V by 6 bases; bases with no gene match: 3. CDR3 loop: CASSPGGETQYF. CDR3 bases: TGTGCCAGCTCCCCCGGGGGGGAGACCCAGTACTTC.